One and the same sample provided the 12 T cell receptor beta chains below, sequenced in a study of neurological immune-mediated disorders. Using its own MiXCR run on the 5' RACE reads, TCRdb lists one record per CDR3 protein. The sample shows about 35,000 distinct CDR3 sequences, around 4% of them seen only once. Material: PBMCs. The receptors were sampled from a man between 25 and 39 years old with multiple sclerosis.

Ten or more counts support this clonotype. The chain joins TRBV20-1 to TRBJ1-2; no clear D. The CDR3 is 14 residues long. With 1 base removed from V and 0 bases from J, the gap between germline ends came to 9 bases. Germline V gene lookup returns CDR1 DFQATT and CDR2 SNEGSKA (reference sequence). The CDR3 is CSARAASANYGYTF. The CDR3, as DNA: TGCAGTGCTAGAGCGGCGTCTGCTAACTATGGCTACACCTTC.

At least ten counts were recorded for this clonotype. The rearrangement uses TRBV7-9 and TRBJ1-1, with D perhaps matching TRBD1 (5 bases). With 4 bases removed from V and 7 bases from J, the gap between germline ends came to 16 bases. There are 14 residues in the CDR3. Germline lookup yields CDR1 SEHNR and CDR2 FQNEAQ (reference sequence). The CDR3 protein is CASSSIKGFGEAFF. CDR3 in DNA: TGTGCCAGCAGCTCAATCAAGGGGTTTGGTGAAGCTTTCTTT.

This clonotype has only a few counts. The chain carries TRBV6-1 and TRBJ1-1; D perhaps matches TRBD1 (6 bases). The length of the CDR3 is 13 residues. The V gene's germline CDR1 is MNHNS and CDR2 SASEGT. V was shortened by 8 bases and J by 1 base, with 11 bases between the two germline ends. The CDR3 sequence is CASGGQPNTEAFF. CDR3 nucleotide sequence: TGTGCCAGCGGTGGACAGCCGAACACTGAAGCTTTCTTT.

This clonotype occurred many times. The CDR3 spells CASSPQGNIQYF. In nucleotides, the CDR3 is TGTGCCAGCAGCCCACAGGGAAACATTCAGTACTTC. V is TRBV9 and J is TRBJ2-4, with D tentatively TRBD1 (6 bases). This CDR3 has 12 residues. Trimming cost V 4 bases and J 6 bases, with 8 bases left between them. In germline, CDR1 is SGDLS, CDR2 YYNGEE.

This clonotype was counted at least ten times. The chain joins TRBV7-9 to TRBJ1-4, with no clear D. CDR1 SEHNR and CDR2 FQNEAQ come from the germline V gene (reference sequence). V lost 5 bases to trimming and J lost 3 bases, with 13 bases between them. CDR3 length equals 15 residues. CDR3 coding DNA: TGTGCCAGCAGCAGTTATCAAAAGGCTAATGAAAAACTGTTTTTT. This gives the protein CASSSYQKANEKLFF.

The V call is TRBV5-1, the J call TRBJ2-2; D possibly corresponds to TRBD1 (6 bases). The CDR3 contains 16 residues. Germline V gene sequence: CDR1 SGHRS, CDR2 YFSETQ. Trimming removed 4 bases at V and 1 base at J, with 14 bases between. The CDR3 DNA follows: TGCGCCAGCAGCCGCCTCCGGACAGAGAACACCGGGGAGCTGTTTTTT. Amino acid sequence: CASSRLRTENTGELFF.

This sequence joins TRBV12-3 or TRBV12-4 and TRBJ2-2; 7 nucleotides match TRBD2. With V trimmed by 2 bases and J by 0 bases, 15 bases remained unmatched. CDR3 size: 20 residues. The CDR3 spells CASSLWEGLFRSSNTGELFF. In DNA, the CDR3 is TGTGCCAGCAGTTTATGGGAGGGCCTCTTTAGAAGTTCGAACACCGGGGAGCTGTTTTTT.

This clonotype appeared many times. The chain has TRBV4-1 and TRBJ1-3, with D hard to call. CDR1 is MGHRA and CDR2 is YSYEKL in the germline V gene. The V end was cut by 4 bases, the J end by 1 base, with 8 bases between. The CDR3 totals 14 residues. The CDR3 spells CASSRGSSGNTIYF. DNA for the CDR3: TGCGCCAGCAGCCGCGGCAGTTCTGGAAACACCATATATTTT.

This clonotype has ten or more counts. V gene TRBV20-1 combines with J gene TRBJ2-1; 8 positions agree with TRBD2. The V gene end was trimmed by 5 bases and the J gene end by 12 bases; junction bases not matched to a gene: 15. Germline CDR1 is DFQATT and CDR2 is SNEGSKA (reference sequence). The CDR3 extends over 14 amino acids. The CDR3 reads CSADRVAGTLGQFF. The CDR3 bases are TGCAGTGCTGATCGGGTAGCGGGGACTCTGGGGCAGTTCTTC.

This clonotype was found many times. In DNA form, the CDR3 reads TGCAGTGCCGCCGGAGGGGATGGCTACACCTTC. This sequence encodes CSAAGGDGYTF. The V call is TRBV20-1, the J call TRBJ1-2; D perhaps matches TRBD1 (5 bases). The V gene lost 6 bases and the J gene lost 6 bases, with 11 bases spanning the gap. The CDR3 consists of 11 residues. Germline CDR1 and CDR2: DFQATT and SNEGSKA (reference sequence).

This clonotype was seen ten or more times. The chain links TRBV12-3 or TRBV12-4 to TRBJ2-5; no clear D. The V gene lost 6 bases and the J gene lost 5 bases, with 7 bases spanning the gap. This CDR3 has 11 amino acids. The CDR3 here is CASSPGETQYF. CDR3 DNA sequence: TGTGCCAGCAGCCCTGGGGAGACCCAGTACTTC.

This clonotype was observed many times. The chain couples TRBV20-1 to TRBJ2-3; no reliable D call. V gave up 2 bases and J gave up 0 bases, with 9 bases separating them. This CDR3 is built from 14 residues. The germline V gene encodes CDR1 DFQATT and CDR2 SNEGSKA (reference sequence). CDR3 DNA sequence: TGCAGTGCTAGACTGGACGGTAGCACAGATACGCAGTATTTT. Translating gives CSARLDGSTDTQYF.